These T cell receptor beta chains were read from a single sample in a study of resident and recirculating memory T cells in vitiligo. Data came from immunoSEQ multiplex PCR; TCRdb stores just in-frame clones and leaves some out. The sample includes more than 70,000 clones, roughly nine tenths of them seen just once. The sample comprised blood. These receptors originate from a male donor with vitiligo. CDR3s include the opening cysteine and the closing phenylalanine or tryptophan. The D gene is left open where the match is weak. Clone size is shown for a subset of rows, as once, few, many or a class of expanded clone.

J | D | V | size | DNA | CDR3
TRBJ2-2 | TRBD2 | TRBV30 | . | TGTGCCTGGAGTGCTAGCGGGAGGGCGAACACCGGGGAGCTGTTTTTT | CAWSASGRANTGELFF
TRBJ2-1 | TRBD2 | TRBV4-3 | . | TGCGCCAGCAGCCAAGTTCCGGGACTAGTCAGCGAGCAGTTCTTC | CASSQVPGLVSEQFF
TRBJ1-1 | . | TRBV5-6 | . | TGTGCCAGCAGCCTGACCCACAGGTCTGAAGCTTTCTTT | CASSLTHRSEAFF
TRBJ2-7 | TRBD2 | TRBV6-1 | . | TGTGCCAGCAGTGAAGGGGGACTATCATACGAGCAGTACTTC | CASSEGGLSYEQYF
TRBJ2-1 | TRBD2 | TRBV19 | . | TGTGCCAGTAGTCCACGGCGGGAGGCAGTCCATGAGCAGTTCTTC | CASSPRREAVHEQFF
TRBJ1-4 | . | TRBV5-1 | . | TGCGCCAGCAGCTTGGTGCCAGGGAATGAAAAACTGTTTTTT | CASSLVPGNEKLFF
TRBJ2-1 | . | TRBV28 | once | TGTGCCAGCAGTTTCTTCCGCTTAAGACACGAATCCTACAATGAGCAGTTCTTC | CASSFFRLRHESYNEQFF
TRBJ2-3 | TRBD2 | TRBV28 | few | TGTGCCAGCAGCCCGCTAGCGGGCCTACCCACAGATACGCAGTATTTT | CASSPLAGLPTDTQYF
TRBJ1-2 | TRBD1 | TRBV4-2 | . | TGTGCCAGCAGCCAAGAGGGGACAGGGGGCTATGGCTACACCTTC | CASSQEGTGGYGYTF
TRBJ2-1 | TRBD2 | TRBV15 | . | TGTGCCACCAGCAGGGCTCAGGACACGGGAGGGCAGTTCTTC | CATSRAQDTGGQFF
TRBJ1-5 | . | TRBV19 | . | TGTGCCAGTAGTATAAGGCTCGCGGAGCCCAATCAGCCCCAGCATTTT | CASSIRLAEPNQPQHF
TRBJ2-1 | TRBD2 | TRBV4-1 | . | TGCGCCAGCAGCCAAGATTACGGCGGGAGCGGGAACAATGAGCAGTTCTTC | CASSQDYGGSGNNEQFF
TRBJ1-2 | TRBD1 | TRBV5-8 | . | TGTGCCAGCAGCCTGAGCGGGAGGAGGGGGCGGTGGGGCTACACCTTC | CASSLSGRRGRWGYTF
TRBJ1-1 | TRBD1 | TRBV28 | . | TGTGCCTGGGGACAGGGGTACACTGAAGCTTTCTTT | CAWGQGYTEAFF
TRBJ1-5 | . | TRBV6-5 | once | TGTGCCAGCAGTTACGGGGGGAATCAGCCCCAGCATTTT | CASSYGGNQPQHF
TRBJ2-3 | TRBD2 | TRBV6-4 | few | TGTGCCAGCAGTGAAAACGGGGGGAACACAGATACGCAGTATTTT | CASSENGGNTDTQYF
TRBJ2-1 | TRBD2 | TRBV5-1 | . | TGCGCCAGCCAGAGCGGGAGGAATGAGCAGTTCTTC | CASQSGRNEQFF
TRBJ2-3 | TRBD1 | TRBV7-6 | . | TGTGCCAGCAGCCCCGGGACAGGGGGCAAAGATACGCAGTATTTT | CASSPGTGGKDTQYF
TRBJ1-4 | . | TRBV30 | . | TGTGCCTGGCTACAGGGAGGGGGTGAAAAACTGTTTTTT | CAWLQGGGEKLFF
TRBJ2-7 | . | TRBV6-1 | . | TGTGCCAGCAGGGTGGGGCAGGCGAGCTCCTACGAGCAGTACTTC | CASRVGQASSYEQYF
TRBJ2-7 | TRBD2 | TRBV28 | . | TGTGCCAGCAGTTTGCTAGCGGAGGCTTCGGTAGAGCAGTACTTC | CASSLLAEASVEQYF
TRBJ2-7 | TRBD1 | TRBV28 | . | TGTGCCAGCAGACCCCAGGGGGTGGGGACCTACGAGCAGTACTTC | CASRPQGVGTYEQYF
TRBJ2-7 | TRBD1 | TRBV2 | . | TGTGCCAGCAGTGAAGGACAGGGGGCGTACGAGCAGTACTTC | CASSEGQGAYEQYF
TRBJ1-2 | . | TRBV6-1 | . | TGTGCCAGCAGTCTCAAACCCGGCTATGGCTACACCTTC | CASSLKPGYGYTF
TRBJ2-3 | TRBD2 | TRBV19 | . | TGTGCCAGTAGTGGGGGGGAACGAAGGACAGATACGCAGTATTTT | CASSGGERRTDTQYF
TRBJ2-1 | TRBD2 | TRBV7-2 | . | TGTGCCAGCAGCTCCCCTAGCGGGATTGCCTACAATGAGCAGTTCTTC | CASSSPSGIAYNEQFF
TRBJ2-5 | . | TRBV2 | . | TGTGCCAGGACATTCAGGGATCTAGAGACCCAGTACTTC | CARTFRDLETQYF
TRBJ2-5 | . | TRBV23-1 | . | TGCGCCAGGGGATTACAGGGCCAGGAGACCCAGTACTTC | CARGLQGQETQYF
TRBJ2-1 | TRBD2 | TRBV4-3 | . | TGCGCCAGCAGCCAAGACAACTTAGCGGGAGGGCCTCTCAATGAGCAGTTCTTC | CASSQDNLAGGPLNEQFF
TRBJ2-2 | TRBD1 | TRBV7-2 | . | TGTGCCAGCAGAACCGGGACAGGGGTCCCCGGGGAGCTGTTTTTT | CASRTGTGVPGELFF
TRBJ2-7 | . | TRBV11-2 | . | TGTGCCAGCAGCCCGGTAATGGTAAGAGCCTACGAGCAGTACTTC | CASSPVMVRAYEQYF
TRBJ1-2 | . | TRBV5-6 | . | TGTGCCAGCAGCGTGCGCGGGGGTAGCTATGGCTACACCTTC | CASSVRGGSYGYTF
TRBJ2-1 | TRBD2 | TRBV20-1 | . | TGCAGTACAGTAGCGGGAAATGAGCGGTTCTTC | CSTVAGNERFF
TRBJ1-4 | TRBD1 | TRBV28 | . | TGTGCCGGCGGGACAGGCGCAGATGAAAAACTGTTTTTT | CAGGTGADEKLFF
TRBJ2-6 | TRBD1 | TRBV2 | . | TGTGCCAGCAGCGACAGGGCTGGGGCCAACGTCCTGACTTTC | CASSDRAGANVLTF
TRBJ2-5 | TRBD2 | TRBV9 | . | TGTGCCAGCAGCGTAGGGGTAGCGGGAGTACGAGAGACCCAGTACTTC | CASSVGVAGVRETQYF
TRBJ1-3 | TRBD1 | TRBV11-3 | once | TGTGCCAGCAGCTTCCCGGGACAGGGGATTATGCCCCCGAGAAACACCATATATTTT | CASSFPGQGIMPPRNTIYF
TRBJ1-1 | . | TRBV11-2 | . | TGTGCCAGCAGCTTAGCCCTCCAACAGATAATGAACACTGAAGCTTTCTTT | CASSLALQQIMNTEAFF
TRBJ2-5 | TRBD2 | TRBV7-9 | . | TGTGCCAGCAGCTCAATACTAGCGGTCCTGGGGAAGACCCAGTACTTC | CASSSILAVLGKTQYF
TRBJ1-1 | . | TRBV7-9 | . | TGTGCCAGCAGCGGGTTGGGGGCAGAGAACACTGAAGCTTTCTTT | CASSGLGAENTEAFF
TRBJ1-2 | . | TRBV6-1 | . | TGTGCCAGCAGTGCAGCTAACTATGGCTACACCTTC | CASSAANYGYTF
TRBJ1-1 | TRBD1 | TRBV10-1 | . | TGCGCCAGCAGTGAGGGGACAGAAGGGTTGGGCACTGAAGCTTTCTTT | CASSEGTEGLGTEAFF
TRBJ2-6 | TRBD1 | TRBV5-4 | . | TGTGCCAGCAGCTGGGACAGGGAGGCCGGGGCCAACGTCCTGACTTTC | CASSWDREAGANVLTF
TRBJ2-7 | TRBD2 | TRBV11-3 | . | TGTGCCAGCAGCCCCGGGGTAGCGGGAGATCACCCCTACGAGCAGTACTTC | CASSPGVAGDHPYEQYF
TRBJ2-1 | . | TRBV5-8 | once | TGTGCCAGCAGCAGCGGATTACGCGATGAGCAGTTCTTC | CASSSGLRDEQFF